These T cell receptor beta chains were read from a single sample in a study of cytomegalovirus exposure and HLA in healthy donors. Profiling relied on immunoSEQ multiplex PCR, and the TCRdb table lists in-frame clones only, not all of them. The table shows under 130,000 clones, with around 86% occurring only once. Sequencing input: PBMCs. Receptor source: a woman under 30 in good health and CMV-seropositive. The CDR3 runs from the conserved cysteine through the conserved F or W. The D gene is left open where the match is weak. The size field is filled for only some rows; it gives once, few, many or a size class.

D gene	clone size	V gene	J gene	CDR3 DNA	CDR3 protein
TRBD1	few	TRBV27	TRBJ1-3	TGTGCCAGCAGCCGTACAGGGGCCTACTCTGGAAACACCATATATTTT	CASSRTGAYSGNTIYF
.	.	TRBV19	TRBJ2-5	TGTGCCAGTAGTACGGAGGGGGAGACCCAGTACTTC	CASSTEGETQYF
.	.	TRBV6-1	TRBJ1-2	TGTGCCAGCAGTGAATTTCAGGGTTCAACACTAAACTATGGCTACACCTTC	CASSEFQGSTLNYGYTF
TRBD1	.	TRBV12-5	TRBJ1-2	TGTGCTAGTGCCCTGGGACAGAGCTATGGCTACACCTTC	CASALGQSYGYTF
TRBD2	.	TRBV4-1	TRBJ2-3	TGCGCCAGCAGCCAAGTATCACTAGCGGGACACACAGATACGCAGTATTTT	CASSQVSLAGHTDTQYF
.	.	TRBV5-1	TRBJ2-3	TGCGCCAGCCGTGGCAGCACAGATACGCAGTATTTT	CASRGSTDTQYF
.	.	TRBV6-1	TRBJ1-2	TGTGCCACCGAGGGAGGGTCCTATGGCTACACCTTC	CATEGGSYGYTF
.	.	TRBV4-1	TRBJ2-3	TGCGCCAGCAGCCTCCTCGGGGAGACAGATACGCAGTATTTT	CASSLLGETDTQYF
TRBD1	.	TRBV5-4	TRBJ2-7	TGTGCCAGCAGCCCGACAGGGGATGGAACCTACGAGCAGTACTTC	CASSPTGDGTYEQYF
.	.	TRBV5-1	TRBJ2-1	TGCGCCAGCAGCTTGGGAGGCGCCTACAATGAGCAGTTCTTC	CASSLGGAYNEQFF
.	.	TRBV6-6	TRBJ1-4	TGTGCCAGCAGACCCAGGGAAATGGCGACTAATGAAAAACTGTTTTTT	CASRPREMATNEKLFF
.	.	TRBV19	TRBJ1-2	TGTGCCAGTAGCCCCAGGACAGCGGTAACGGGTGGCTACACCTTC	CASSPRTAVTGGYTF
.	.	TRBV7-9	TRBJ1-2	TGTGCCAGCAGCTTAGCCGTGGCCAATGGCTACACCTTC	CASSLAVANGYTF
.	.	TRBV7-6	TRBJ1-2	TGTGCCAGCAGCCCCGGGACATATTATGGCTACACCTTC	CASSPGTYYGYTF
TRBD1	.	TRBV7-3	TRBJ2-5	TGTGCCAGCAGCACTACAGGGGGAGGAATGGAGACCCAGTACTTC	CASSTTGGGMETQYF
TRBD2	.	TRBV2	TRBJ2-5	TGTGCCAGCAAAAGCGGGAATCTCTACGAGACCCAGTACTTC	CASKSGNLYETQYF
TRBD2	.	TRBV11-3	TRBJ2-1	TGTGCCAGCAGCTCCTCGGGGGGTGAGCAGTTCTTC	CASSSSGGEQFF
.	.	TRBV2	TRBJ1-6	TGTGCCAGCAGTGAACAAACGGGGGAAAGTTCACCCCTCCACTTT	CASSEQTGESSPLHF
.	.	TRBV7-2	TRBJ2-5	TGTGCCAGCAAGCCGGGGGTCTTCCAAGAGACCCAGTACTTC	CASKPGVFQETQYF